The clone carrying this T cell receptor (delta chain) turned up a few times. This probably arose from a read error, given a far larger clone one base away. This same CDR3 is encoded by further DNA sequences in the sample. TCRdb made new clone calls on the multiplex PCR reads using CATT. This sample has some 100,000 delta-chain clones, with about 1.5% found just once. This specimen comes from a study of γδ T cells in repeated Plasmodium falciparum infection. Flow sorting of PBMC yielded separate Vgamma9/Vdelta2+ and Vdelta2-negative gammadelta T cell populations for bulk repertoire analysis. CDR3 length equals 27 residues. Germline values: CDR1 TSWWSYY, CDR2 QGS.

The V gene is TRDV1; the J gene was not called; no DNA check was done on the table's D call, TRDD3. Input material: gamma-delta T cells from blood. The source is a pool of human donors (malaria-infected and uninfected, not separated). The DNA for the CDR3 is TGTGCTCTTGGGGAACTAGTCTTCCTACAATCTGGGGGATATCACCTCCGACTGGCGTATCGTACCGATAAACTCATCTTC. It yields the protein CALGELVFLQSGGYHLRLAYRTDKLIF.